The 5 T cell receptor beta chains below were found in one sample sequenced in a study (TCRdb year 2016). Preparation of the library involved RT-PCR. Sequencing took place on an Illumina MiSeq. TCRdb redid the processing of the public reads, applying fastp at Q25 and MiXCR, and retained in-frame beta chains. Rows with one shared CDR3 protein collapse into an entry with the most common genes and DNA. The sample includes around 700,000 distinct CDR3 sequences, with around 14% observed a single time. 3% to 4.5% of the sample lies in the top ten. Specimen: memory CD4+ T cells from blood. The receptors were sampled from a female donor in good health, serving as a healthy control.

The sample holds a few counts of this clonotype. V usage is TRBV7-2 and J usage is TRBJ1-6, with D hard to call. Germline CDR1 is SGHTA and CDR2 is FQGNSA. The V end was cut by 0 bases, the J end by 9 bases, with 12 bases between. The CDR3 runs to 15 residues. The CDR3 loop reads CASSLAEGGLSPLHF. CDR3 coding DNA: TGTGCCAGCAGCTTAGCTGAAGGAGGGCTTTCACCCCTCCACTTT.

This clonotype was seen at least ten times. V is TRBV12-3 or TRBV12-4 and J is TRBJ2-5; a possible D gene is TRBD2 (6 bases). The V and J ends lost 4 bases and 1 base respectively, with 19 bases between them. The CDR3 loop spans 17 amino acids. The CDR3 protein is CASSSVGPGALQETQYF. The DNA for the CDR3 is TGTGCCAGCAGTTCTGTGGGTCCGGGAGCCCTCCAAGAGACCCAGTACTTC.

The J gene is TRBJ2-3, the V gene TRBV4-2; D assignment may be TRBD1 or TRBD2 (6 bases each). The CDR3 runs 18 residues. Trimming removed 1 base at V and 6 bases at J, with 23 bases between. Looked up from germline, CDR1 is LGHNA and CDR2 is YNFKEQ. In DNA form, the CDR3 reads TGTGCCAGCAGCCAAGGAAGGGTGTGGGGGGCGCACCTCGATACGCAGTATTTT. This encodes CASSQGRVWGAHLDTQYF.

Notes on this clonotype: A much larger clonotype is one base distant, so this may be a read error. The rearrangement links TRBV6-5 to TRBJ1-5; D gene uncertain. CDR1 is MNHEY and CDR2 is SVGAGI in the germline V gene. The CDR3 has 18 residues. CDR3 sequence: CASTSYTGSPVFNPPQHF. CDR3 in DNA: TGTGCCAGCACCTCCTACACCGGATCCCCTGTTTTTAATCCGCCCCAGCATTTT.

This clonotype was detected a few times. The V and J genes are TRBV12-3 or TRBV12-4 and TRBJ2-1; D is perhaps TRBD1 (6 bases). CDR3 length equals 16 residues. Trimming cost V 10 bases and J 0 bases, with 19 bases left between them. This CDR3 reads CATARNRASSYNEQFF. CDR3 DNA: TGTGCCACCGCTCGCAACAGGGCGAGCTCCTACAATGAGCAGTTCTTC.